Listed below are T cell receptor beta chains from one sample, sequenced in a study of T cell repertoires in cytomegalovirus infection. MiXCR was run by TCRdb on the reads, yielding one entry per CDR3 protein. The table includes fewer than 150,000 distinct CDR3 sequences, 30% detected once. Their antigens are not known. The specimen was CD8+ T cells from cultured PBMCs, collected from culture after CMV antigen stimulation. Receptor source: a human donor in good health (CMV status not recorded). Some clones in this sample may be carry-over from other donors' samples. Both conserved end residues are part of each CDR3. D genes are given only for firm matches. Clone size is given for some rows only: seen once, a few or many times, or a class if the clone is expanded.

clone size	V gene	J gene	D gene	CDR3 DNA	CDR3 protein
.	TRBV10-3	TRBJ2-5	TRBD2	TGTGCCAGCAGCGGGGGGCGCGGAGAGACCCAGTACTTC	CASSGGRGETQYF
.	TRBV6-1	TRBJ2-5	TRBD1	TGTGCCAGCAGTGGGGACAGGGGGCTCGAGACCCAGTACTTC	CASSGDRGLETQYF
.	TRBV4-3	TRBJ2-5	.	TGCGCCAGCAGCCCCGGCCCAGGGGCGTTCCAAGAGACCCAGTACTTC	CASSPGPGAFQETQYF
.	TRBV5-5	TRBJ2-7	TRBD1	TGTGCCAGCAGCATGCTCCGGGACAGGGGGGCCTACGAGCAGTACTTC	CASSMLRDRGAYEQYF
.	TRBV20-1	TRBJ2-3	TRBD2	TGCAGTGCTAATACGAGGGCTAGCGGGGGAAAAAGCACAGATACGCAGTATTTT	CSANTRASGGKSTDTQYF
few	TRBV11-1	TRBJ2-1	TRBD2	TGTGCCAGCAGCGTACTAGCGGGGGGCTCGGATGAGCAGTTCTTC	CASSVLAGGSDEQFF
many	TRBV10-3	TRBJ1-2	.	TGTGCCATCACTCCAAGCCGGGGAGATCAGAACTATGGCTACACCTTC	CAITPSRGDQNYGYTF
.	TRBV7-9	TRBJ2-3	.	TGTGCCAGCAGCCCCGACAGCACAGATACGCAGTATTTT	CASSPDSTDTQYF
few	TRBV6-6	TRBJ2-1	TRBD2	TGTGCCAGCAGTGACCAAGGACTAGCGATCTACAATGAGCAGTTCTTC	CASSDQGLAIYNEQFF
many	TRBV7-2	TRBJ2-7	TRBD2	TGTGCCAGCAGCCAGGGACTAGGAAGCTCCTACGAGCAGTACTTC	CASSQGLGSSYEQYF
.	TRBV7-2	TRBJ2-7	.	TGTGCCAGCAGCTTCGCGGGGCTCTACGAGCAGTACTTC	CASSFAGLYEQYF
few	TRBV6-1	TRBJ1-2	.	TGTGCCAGCAGTGAAGACAATATGGGTCTAATTTATGGCTACACCTTC	CASSEDNMGLIYGYTF
many	TRBV6-1	TRBJ2-2	TRBD1	TGTGCCAGCAGGCCTCCAGGACAGGGGAACACCGGGGAGCTGTTTTTT	CASRPPGQGNTGELFF
.	TRBV29-1	TRBJ2-7	.	TGCAGCGTTGAACGGGACGGCCCCTACGAGCAGTACTTC	CSVERDGPYEQYF
few	TRBV7-2	TRBJ2-7	TRBD2	TGTGCCAGCAGCTTCCCTAGGGATAGCGGGGGGTCGGAGGGCTTTAACGAGCAGTACTTC	CASSFPRDSGGSEGFNEQYF
.	TRBV7-2	TRBJ2-7	.	TGTGCCAGCAGCTTAGAACAGTTCGCCTACGAGCAGTACTTC	CASSLEQFAYEQYF
few	TRBV4-3	TRBJ2-7	.	TGCGCCAGCAGCCTGTACAGGATTGGAACATCTTCCTACGAGCAGTACTTC	CASSLYRIGTSSYEQYF
.	TRBV7-3	TRBJ2-1	TRBD2	TGTGCCAGCAGCTCGCCAGGGAGCGGGGGATCCTACAATGAGCAGTTCTTC	CASSSPGSGGSYNEQFF
.	TRBV7-9	TRBJ2-5	TRBD1	TGTGCCAGCAGCTTTATTGGTGAAGGACAGGGTTGGACCCAGTACTTC	CASSFIGEGQGWTQYF
few	TRBV9	TRBJ1-2	.	TGTGCCAGTTTCGGGGGTAACTATGGCTACACCTTC	CASFGGNYGYTF
few	TRBV7-9	TRBJ2-1	TRBD2	TGTGCCAGCACCAAACGGGGGGGTAGGTCCTACAATGAGCAGTTCTTC	CASTKRGGRSYNEQFF
once	TRBV5-6	TRBJ2-2	.	TGTGCCAGCAGCCTTCTTCAGGGGACCGGGGAGCTGTTTTTT	CASSLLQGTGELFF
.	TRBV20-1	TRBJ2-2	.	TGCAGTGCAAAGGGACCCTTCAACACCGGGGAGCTGTTTTTT	CSAKGPFNTGELFF
.	TRBV7-2	TRBJ1-3	.	TGTGCCAGCAGCGAGACCCCCCAGGGAAACACCATATATTTT	CASSETPQGNTIYF
many	TRBV6-5	TRBJ2-2	.	TGTGCCAGCAGTTACTACGGGACTGGGGGGGCCACGAACACCGGGGAGCTGTTTTTT	CASSYYGTGGATNTGELFF
many	TRBV7-8	TRBJ1-1	.	TGTGCCAGCAGCCCACTCCCAGGGGCTGAGAACACTGAAGCTTTCTTT	CASSPLPGAENTEAFF
.	TRBV6-6	TRBJ1-5	.	TGTGCCAGCAGTGGCCCCTTGGGGAACCAGCCCCAGCATTTT	CASSGPLGNQPQHF
.	TRBV5-5	TRBJ2-3	.	TGTGCCAGCAGCGTGGACACCTCTAGCACAGATACGCAGTATTTT	CASSVDTSSTDTQYF
many	TRBV3-1	TRBJ2-7	.	TGTGCCAGCAGCCCAACGGACTACTACGAGCAGTACTTC	CASSPTDYYEQYF
few	TRBV12-3/TRBV12-4	TRBJ2-5	.	TGTGCCAGCAGTGCCCCCGGGACCCAGTACTTC	CASSAPGTQYF
.	TRBV6-5	TRBJ2-2	.	TGTGCCAGCAGTTATGTTCACACCGGGGAGCTGTTTTTT	CASSYVHTGELFF
.	TRBV10-3	TRBJ2-6	.	TGTGCCATCAGGCGCACGGTGGGGAGTGACTCTGGGGCCAACGTCCTGACTTTC	CAIRRTVGSDSGANVLTF
.	TRBV7-3	TRBJ1-1	.	TGTGCCAGCAGCCCGAGCTCGAACACTGAAGCTTTCTTT	CASSPSSNTEAFF
few	TRBV6-1	TRBJ1-1	.	TGTGCCAGCATTGAAGACGGCGCTTTCTTT	CASIEDGAFF
many	TRBV7-2	TRBJ1-3	.	TGTGCCAGCAGCTTAGACGGAATAAGCTCTGGAAACACCATATATTTT	CASSLDGISSGNTIYF
medium-sized	TRBV7-6	TRBJ2-3	.	TGTGCCAGCAGCCGTATGGTCTGGGGGCCGCAGTATTTT	CASSRMVWGPQYF
many	TRBV7-2	TRBJ2-7	.	TGTGCCAGCAGCCCTCGGGACAACTACCCTTCCCACTTC	CASSPRDNYPSHF